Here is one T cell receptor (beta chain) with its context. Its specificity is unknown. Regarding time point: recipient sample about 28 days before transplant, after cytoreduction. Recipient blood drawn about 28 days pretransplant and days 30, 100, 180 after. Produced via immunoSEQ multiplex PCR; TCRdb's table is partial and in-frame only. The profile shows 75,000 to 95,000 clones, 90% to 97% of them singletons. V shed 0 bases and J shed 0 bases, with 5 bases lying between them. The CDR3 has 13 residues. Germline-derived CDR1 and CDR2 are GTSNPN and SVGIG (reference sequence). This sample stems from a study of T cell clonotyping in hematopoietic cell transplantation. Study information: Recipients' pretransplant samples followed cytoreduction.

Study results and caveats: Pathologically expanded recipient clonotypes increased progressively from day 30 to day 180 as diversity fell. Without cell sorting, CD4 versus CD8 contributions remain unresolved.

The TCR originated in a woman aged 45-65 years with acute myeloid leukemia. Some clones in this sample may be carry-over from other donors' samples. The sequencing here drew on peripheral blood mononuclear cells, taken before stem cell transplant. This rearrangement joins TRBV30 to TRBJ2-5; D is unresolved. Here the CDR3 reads CAWSVTYQETQYF. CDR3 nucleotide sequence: TGTGCCTGGAGTGTAACGTACCAAGAGACCCAGTACTTC. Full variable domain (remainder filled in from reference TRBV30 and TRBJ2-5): SQTIHQWPATLVQPVGSPLSLECTVEGTSNPNLYWYRQAAGRGLQLLFYSVGIGQISSEVPQNLSASRPQDRQFILSSKKLLLSDSGFYLCAWSVTYQETQYFGPGTRLLVL.